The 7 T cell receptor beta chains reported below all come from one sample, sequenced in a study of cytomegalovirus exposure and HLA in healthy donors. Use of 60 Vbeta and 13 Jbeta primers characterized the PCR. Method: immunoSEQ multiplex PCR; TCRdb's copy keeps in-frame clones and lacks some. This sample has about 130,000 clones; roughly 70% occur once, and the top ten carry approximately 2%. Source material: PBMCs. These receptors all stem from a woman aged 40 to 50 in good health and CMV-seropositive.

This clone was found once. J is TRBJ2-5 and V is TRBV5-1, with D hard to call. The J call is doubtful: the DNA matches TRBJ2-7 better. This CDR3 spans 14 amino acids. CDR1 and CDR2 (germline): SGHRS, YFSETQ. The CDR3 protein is CASSRLGTDYEQYF. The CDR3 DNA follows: TGCGCCAGCAGCCGGCTTGGAACAGACTACGAGCAGTACTTC.

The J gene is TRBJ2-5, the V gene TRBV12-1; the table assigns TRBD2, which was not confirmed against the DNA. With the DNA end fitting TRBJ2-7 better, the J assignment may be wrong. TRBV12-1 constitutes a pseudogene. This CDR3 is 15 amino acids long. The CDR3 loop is CASSCKAKCYYEQYF. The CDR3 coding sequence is TGTGCCAGCAGCTGCAAAGCGAAGTGCTACTACGAGCAGTACTTC.

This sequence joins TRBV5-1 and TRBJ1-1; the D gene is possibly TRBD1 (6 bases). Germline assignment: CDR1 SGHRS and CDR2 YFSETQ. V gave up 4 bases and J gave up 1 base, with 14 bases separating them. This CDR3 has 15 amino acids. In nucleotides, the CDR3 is TGCGCCAGCAGCCCCAACAGGGTTCGGAACACTGAAGCTTTCTTT. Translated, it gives CASSPNRVRNTEAFF.

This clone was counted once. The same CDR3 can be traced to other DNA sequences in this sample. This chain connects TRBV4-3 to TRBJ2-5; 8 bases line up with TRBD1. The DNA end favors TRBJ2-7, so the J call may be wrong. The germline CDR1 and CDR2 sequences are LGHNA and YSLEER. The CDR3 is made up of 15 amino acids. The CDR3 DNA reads TGCGCCAGCAGCCATCGTCAGGGGGCTGTCTACGAGCAGTACTTC. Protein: CASSHRQGAVYEQYF.

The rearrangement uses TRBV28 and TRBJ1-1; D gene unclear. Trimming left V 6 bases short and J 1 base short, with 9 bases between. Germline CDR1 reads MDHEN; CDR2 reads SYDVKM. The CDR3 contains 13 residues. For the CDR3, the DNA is TGTGCCAGCAGGCCAACTGAGAACACTGAAGCTTTCTTT. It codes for CASRPTENTEAFF.

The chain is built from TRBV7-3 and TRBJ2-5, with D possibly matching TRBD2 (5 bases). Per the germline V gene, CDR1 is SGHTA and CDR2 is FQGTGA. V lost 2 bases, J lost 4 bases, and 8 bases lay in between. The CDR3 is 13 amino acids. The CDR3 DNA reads TGTGCCAGCAGCTTACATGAGGGAGAGACCCAGTACTTC. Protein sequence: CASSLHEGETQYF.

The CDR3 bases are TGTGCCAGCGCAACAGGGGGCTCTGGGGCCAACGTCCTGACTTTC. This sequence encodes CASATGGSGANVLTF. The chain is built from TRBV27 and TRBJ2-6, with 8 bases identical to TRBD1. The CDR3 runs to 15 residues. The germline V gene encodes CDR1 MNHEY and CDR2 SMNVEV (reference sequence). Germline trimming cut 8 bases from V and 0 bases from J; bases unmatched to any gene: 3.